Sequencing of this T cell receptor (beta chain) was carried out in a study of shared clonotypes between healthy human individuals. Some clones are missing from TCRdb's copy, which holds only in-frame ones; the method was immunoSEQ multiplex PCR. The sample lists 2,500,000 or so clones; more than 90% were seen once. There are 15 residues in the CDR3. CDR1 SEHNR and CDR2 FQNEAQ come from the germline V gene (reference sequence). The ends lost 1 base at V and 4 bases at J; junction bases unmatched: 5. The source is a man aged 18 to 30 in good health. The sample was naive CD4+ T cells sorted from blood. Noted subset: CD45RA+ positively selected. This sequence joins TRBV7-9 and TRBJ2-5, with 8 positions matching TRBD1. Here the CDR3 DNA reads TGTGCCAGCAGCTTAGTTCCAGGGGGCGCAGAGACCCAGTACTTC. Protein product: CASSLVPGGAETQYF.